The clone carrying this T cell receptor beta chain was seen repeatedly, ten times or more. Its target is unknown. Trimming took 4 bases from V and 9 from J; bases not matched to a gene: 7. CDR1 is SGHTA, CDR2 FQGNSA, per germline. The length of the CDR3 is 16 residues. Genomic DNA acted as the template from which TCR beta VDJ combination and CDR3 sequence profiling were carried out. TCRdb called the reads again in MiXCR, with one record for every CDR3 protein. The sample records approximately 380,000 distinct CDR3 sequences, around 68% being singletons. The data derive from a study of CD8+CD57+ T cells in acquired aplastic anemia. On the study more broadly: Across the sorted CD4+ and CD8+ cells, DNA amounts averaged about 3 ug.

General study results and limits: The same twenty-nine CD8+ CDR3 sequences occurred in patients and in controls.

The chain joins TRBV7-2 to TRBJ2-1, with 15 bases fitting TRBD2. This TCR came from a human donor in good health, serving as a control. Material: sorted CD4+, CD8+, or CD8+CD57+ T cells (not recorded which) from PBMCs. Here the CDR3 reads CASSYTAGLAGGEQFF. The CDR3, as DNA: TGTGCCAGCAGCTACACCGCGGGACTAGCGGGGGGTGAGCAGTTCTTC.